This passage covers 12 T cell receptor beta chains from one sample sequenced in a study of blood T cell repertoires in COVID-19 (dated by TCRdb to 2018 to 2020). The receptor library was made with the immunoSEQ multiplex PCR assay. Held by TCRdb, this immuneACCESS table contains in-frame sequences only and omits some clones. Under half of the omission traces to an unresolved V gene where checked; the cause of the rest is unknown. The table for this sample lists 200,000 to 250,000 clones; roughly four fifths of them were counted only once. Together, the top ten hold about 4.6% of the sample. Source material: PBMCs or T cells enriched from blood (not recorded which). Source of these receptors: a woman aged 50 to 60 who had been exposed to COVID-19.

The chain joins TRBV7-2 to TRBJ1-6; TRBD1 is a possible D gene (6 bases). This CDR3 spans 13 amino acids. The V gene lost 5 bases and the J gene lost 10 bases, with 12 bases spanning the gap. CDR1 is SGHTA and CDR2 is FQGNSA in the germline V gene. The CDR3 sequence: CASSIHRESPLHF. The CDR3 nucleotides read TGTGCCAGCAGCATTCACAGGGAATCACCCCTCCACTTT.

This rearrangement joins TRBV10-2 to TRBJ1-1; the match to TRBD1 covers 9 bases. V lost 3 bases, J lost 0 bases, and 8 bases stayed unmatched. Germline V CDR1 and CDR2: WSHSY, SAAADI. CDR3 length: 17 amino acids. CDR3: CASSEQQGASLNTEAFF. The CDR3 region has the DNA TGCGCCAGCAGTGAACAACAGGGGGCCTCCTTGAACACTGAAGCTTTCTTT.

Turning to this clone: The sample has other DNA sequences that encode this CDR3 too. J is TRBJ1-5 and V is TRBV10-3; D unresolved. The CDR3 spans 14 residues. The V gene lost 0 bases and the J gene lost 1 base, with 4 bases spanning the gap. The germline CDR1 and CDR2 sequences are ENHRY and SYGVKD. The CDR3 region is CAISESRSNQPQHF. The CDR3 region has the DNA TGTGCCATCAGTGAGTCGAGGAGCAATCAGCCCCAGCATTTT.

The chain joins TRBV5-4 to TRBJ2-7; TRBD2 might be the D (6 bases). CDR1 and CDR2 (germline): SGHNT, YYREEE (reference sequence). This CDR3 has 16 residues. V was cut by 4 bases and J by 7 bases, with 24 bases left in between. The CDR3 bases are TGTGCCAGCAGCCGGGACTCTCTCGGGACCCTTCGGGAGCAGTACTTC. Translated, it gives CASSRDSLGTLREQYF.

This clone came up once. This chain links TRBV27 with TRBJ1-5; perhaps TRBD1 as D (6 bases). The ends were cut back, 5 bases at V and 9 bases at J, with 14 bases in the middle. Germline loops: CDR1 MNHEY, CDR2 SMNVEV (reference sequence). This CDR3 is built from 13 residues. The CDR3 loop is CASSRTADRPQHF. In nucleotides, the CDR3 is TGTGCCAGCAGTAGGACAGCCGATCGGCCCCAGCATTTT.

This clone appeared a few times. V is TRBV10-1 and J is TRBJ2-3; D may be TRBD2 (5 bases). CDR3 length: 14 residues. Germline CDR1 is WNHNN and CDR2 is SYGVQD (reference sequence). V lost 3 bases and J 3 bases, leaving 10 bases between the germline ends. CDR3 DNA: TGCGCCAGCAGTGATGATGGAGGAACAGATACGCAGTATTTT. As protein: CASSDDGGTDTQYF.

This chain connects TRBV19 to TRBJ1-1; D possibly corresponds to TRBD1 (6 bases). CDR1 and CDR2 from the germline V gene are LNHDA and SQIVND (reference sequence). The CDR3 has 13 residues. Trimming stripped 6 bases from V and 0 bases from J, with 8 bases between. The CDR3 region is CASRRQVNTEAFF. DNA for the CDR3: TGTGCCAGTAGGAGACAGGTGAACACTGAAGCTTTCTTT. Together with reference TRBV19 and TRBJ1-1, the CDR3 gives the full variable domain: DGGITQSPKYLFRKEGQNVTLSCEQNLNHDAMYWYRQDPGQGLRLIYYSQIVNDFQKGDIAEGYSVSREKKESFPLTVTSAQKNPTAFYLCASRRQVNTEAFFGQGTRLTVV.

The chain is built from TRBV30 and TRBJ1-5, with 7 positions matching TRBD1. The germline V gene encodes CDR1 GTSNPN and CDR2 SVGIG (reference sequence). The CDR3 consists of 13 residues. The V and J ends lost 4 bases and 2 bases, in that order; junction bases with no gene match: 2. This CDR3 is CAWNRGGNQPQHF. In DNA, the CDR3 is TGTGCCTGGAACAGGGGTGGCAATCAGCCCCAGCATTTT.

This sequence joins TRBV7-8 and TRBJ1-4, with D perhaps TRBD1 (6 bases). CDR1 is SGHVS and CDR2 is FQNEAQ in the germline V gene. The ends were cut back, 7 bases at V and 4 bases at J, with 13 bases in the middle. This CDR3 has 14 residues. CDR3 amino acids: CASKMGAYNEKLFF. CDR3 bases: TGTGCCAGCAAAATGGGGGCGTATAATGAAAAACTGTTTTTT.

The CDR3 region is CASSLQGPGTYNSPLHF. The DNA for the CDR3 is TGTGCCAGCAGCTTACAGGGGCCTGGGACCTATAATTCACCCCTCCACTTT. This sequence joins TRBV7-2 and TRBJ1-6, with TRBD1 as a possible D gene (6 bases). CDR3 size: 17 residues. The V and J ends lost 2 bases and 2 bases respectively, with 13 bases between them. In germline, CDR1 is SGHTA, CDR2 FQGNSA.

The V and J genes are TRBV27 and TRBJ1-1; D gene unclear. The CDR3 contains 14 residues. V lost 2 bases and J lost 10, with 17 bases in between. Germline CDR1 reads MNHEY; CDR2 reads SMNVEV (reference sequence). Written as DNA, the CDR3 is TGTGCCAGCAGTTTAACTCCGGGTCCCCTGGGAGCTTTCTTT. It specifies CASSLTPGPLGAFF.

The chain carries TRBV4-3 and TRBJ1-2; D perhaps matches TRBD1 (5 bases). This CDR3 comprises 16 residues. V lost 2 bases and J 1 base, leaving 14 bases between the germline ends. Germline CDR1 reads LGHNA; CDR2 reads YSLEER. CDR3 residues: CASSQRFGTVNYGYTF. The CDR3 DNA follows: TGCGCCAGCAGCCAACGCTTCGGGACTGTTAACTATGGCTACACCTTC.